Ten or more counts support the clone carrying this T cell receptor (beta chain). This record belongs to a study of prognosis after radiotherapy for stage I lung cancer. The CDR3 runs to 16 residues. Trimming cost V 4 bases and J 6 bases; bases outside gene matches: 8. Germline values: CDR1 SGHAT, CDR2 FQDESV (reference sequence). Two-round multiplex PCR on genomic DNA was the method by which TCR beta CDR3 was amplified. Primers (each specific to one TRBV or TRBJ gene) were used in first-round PCR. TCRdb processed the multiplex PCR reads anew with MiXCR; each CDR3 protein has one entry. In the table there are tens of thousands of distinct CDR3 sequences, approximately 39% of which are singletons.

This sequence joins TRBV11-1 and TRBJ2-2, with 10 bases that match TRBD1. The sequenced sample was PBMCs, obtained before or after stereotactic body radiation therapy (not recorded which). The source of this sequence is a donor over 45 with non-small cell lung cancer. CDR3 nucleotides: TGTGCCAGCAGCTCCAGACCGGGGACAGGGGCCGGGGAGCTGTTTTTT. It is translated as CASSSRPGTGAGELFF. The full variable domain, its missing parts supplied by reference TRBV11-1 and TRBJ2-2, is EAEVAQSPRYKITEKSQAVAFWCDPISGHATLYWYRQILGQGPELLVQFQDESVVDDSQLPKDRFSAERLKGVDSTLKIQPAELGDSAMYLCASSSRPGTGAGELFFGEGSRLTVL.